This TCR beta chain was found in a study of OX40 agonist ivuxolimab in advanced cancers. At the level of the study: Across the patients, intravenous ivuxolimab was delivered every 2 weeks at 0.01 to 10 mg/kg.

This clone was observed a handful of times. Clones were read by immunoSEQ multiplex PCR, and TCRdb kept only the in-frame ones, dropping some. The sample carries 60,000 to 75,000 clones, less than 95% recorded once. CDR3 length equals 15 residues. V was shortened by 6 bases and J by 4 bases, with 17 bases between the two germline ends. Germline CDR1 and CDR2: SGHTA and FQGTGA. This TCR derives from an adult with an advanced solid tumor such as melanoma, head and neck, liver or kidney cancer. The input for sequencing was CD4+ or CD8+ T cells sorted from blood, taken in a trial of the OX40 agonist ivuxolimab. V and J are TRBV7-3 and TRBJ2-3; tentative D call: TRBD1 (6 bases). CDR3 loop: CASSRDNRDPDTQYF. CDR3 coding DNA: TGTGCCAGCAGTCGGGACAACCGGGATCCAGATACGCAGTATTTT. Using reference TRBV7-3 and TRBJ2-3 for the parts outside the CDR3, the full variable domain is GAGVSQTPSNKVTEKGKYVELRCDPISGHTALYWYRQSLGQGPEFLIYFQGTGAADDSGLPNDRFFAVRPEGSVSTLKIQRTERGDSAVYLCASSRDNRDPDTQYFGPGTRLTVL.